Described below is a single T cell receptor (beta chain) sequence and its context. Antigen unknown. The sample comes from a study of T cells in localized non-small cell lung cancer. Trimming removed 2 bases at V and 2 bases at J, with 13 bases between. Germline lookup yields CDR1 KGHSH and CDR2 LQKENI. The CDR3 loop spans 15 amino acids. Study-wide results and caveats: Turning up in adjacent lung were a median roughly 60 of the top 100 tumor clones.

Sequencing was performed with immunoSEQ multiplex PCR; in TCRdb, only in-frame clones are kept and a portion is missing. The sample shows 25,000 to 35,000 clones, about 87% of them seen only once. The sequencing here drew on peripheral blood, taken before any cancer treatment. The source of this sequence is a male donor aged 60 or older with stage I lung adenocarcinoma. The chain has TRBV18 and TRBJ2-7, with D uncertain. The DNA for the CDR3 is TGTGCCAGCTCACCAGGTGTCGAAACTACCTACGAGCAGTACTTC. This codes for CASSPGVETTYEQYF.